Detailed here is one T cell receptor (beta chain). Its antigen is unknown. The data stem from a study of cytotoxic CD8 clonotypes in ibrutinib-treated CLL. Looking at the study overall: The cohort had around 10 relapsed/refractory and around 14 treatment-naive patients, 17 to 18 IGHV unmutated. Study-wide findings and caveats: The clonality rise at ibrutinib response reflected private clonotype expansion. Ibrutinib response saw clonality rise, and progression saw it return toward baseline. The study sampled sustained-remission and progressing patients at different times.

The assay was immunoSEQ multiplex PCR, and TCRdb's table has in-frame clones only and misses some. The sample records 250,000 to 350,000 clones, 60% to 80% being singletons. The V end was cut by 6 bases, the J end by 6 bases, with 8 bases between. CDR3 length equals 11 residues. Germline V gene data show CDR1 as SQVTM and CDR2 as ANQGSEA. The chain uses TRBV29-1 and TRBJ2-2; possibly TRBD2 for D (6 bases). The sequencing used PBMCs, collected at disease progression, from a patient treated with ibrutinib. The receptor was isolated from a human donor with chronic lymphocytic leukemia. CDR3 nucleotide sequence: TGCAGCGTCCCGGGGGCCGGGGAGCTGTTTTTT. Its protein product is CSVPGAGELFF.